These T cell receptor beta chains were read from a single sample in a study of cytomegalovirus exposure and HLA in healthy donors. Produced via immunoSEQ multiplex PCR; TCRdb's table is partial and in-frame only. Its listing shows about 170,000 clones. The material sequenced was PBMCs. The receptors were gathered from a woman aged 60-75 years in good health and CMV-seronegative. Each CDR3 is given with its conserved first and last residue. The D gene is left open where the match is weak.

>NA|TRBJ1-1|TRBV6-1
TGTGCCAGCAGGACCCGTCTCGAGGTGAACACTGAAGCTTTCTTT
CASRTRLEVNTEAFF
>NA|TRBJ1-2|TRBV2
TGTGCCAGGAGCCGGGACCGCACGGAGGGGACCTTC
CARSRDRTEGTF
>TRBD1|TRBJ2-2|TRBV7-6
TGTGCCAGCAGCTTAGCGCAGGGGGCGAACACCGGGGAGCTGTTTTTT
CASSLAQGANTGELFF
>TRBD1|TRBJ1-1|TRBV30
TGTGCCTGGAGTGTAATTGGCAGGGGGGAGAACACTGAAGCTTTCTTT
CAWSVIGRGENTEAFF
>NA|TRBJ1-2|TRBV10-3
TGTGCCACAACAGGCGTCGCTAACTATGGCTACACCTTC
CATTGVANYGYTF
>NA|TRBJ2-2|TRBV15
TGTGCCATCAGCGAGGCAGTGAACACCGGGGAGCTGTTTTTT
CAISEAVNTGELFF
>NA|TRBJ1-1|TRBV27
TGTGCCAGCACTAGGGGGGGGAAAACTGAAGCTTTCTTT
CASTRGGKTEAFF
>NA|TRBJ2-7|TRBV2
TGTGCCGCCGGTTTGGGGAGGTCCTACGAGCAGTACTTC
CAAGLGRSYEQYF
>NA|TRBJ2-7|TRBV9
TGTGCCAGCAGCGTAGAGCCACTGTACACGGGCGAGCAGTACTTC
CASSVEPLYTGEQYF
>NA|TRBJ2-6|TRBV2
TGTGCCAGCAGTGAAGACACAGGAATCTCTGGGGCCAACGTCCTGACTTTC
CASSEDTGISGANVLTF
>TRBD1|TRBJ1-4|TRBV7-9
TGTGCCAGCAGTCCCGACAGGGAACGGGGGGAAAAACTGTTTTTT
CASSPDRERGEKLFF
>TRBD1|TRBJ2-7|TRBV10-2
TGCGCCAGCACCTCGACAGGGGACACCTACGAGCAGTACTTC
CASTSTGDTYEQYF
>TRBD1|TRBJ2-4|TRBV6-1
TGTGCCAGCCGATTGACCGGGACAGGGGGAAGCATTCAGTACTTC
CASRLTGTGGSIQYF
>NA|TRBJ1-5|TRBV28
TGTGCCAGCAGTGCCATAGGGGCAAGCAATCAGCCCCAGCATTTT
CASSAIGASNQPQHF
>TRBD1|TRBJ2-7|TRBV12-5
TGTGCTAGTGGCACCGCGGGACAGGGTTACTACGAGCAGTACTTC
CASGTAGQGYYEQYF
>NA|TRBJ2-3|TRBV20-1
TGCAGTGCTGTACAGGGAGATACGCAGTATTTT
CSAVQGDTQYF
>NA|TRBJ2-7|TRBV6-5
TGTGCCAGCAGTTACTCCCAGGGTTACGAGCAGTACTTC
CASSYSQGYEQYF
>TRBD1|TRBJ2-7|TRBV5-4
TGTGCCAGCAGCTGGGACAGGGGGCTGTACGAGCAGTACTTC
CASSWDRGLYEQYF
>TRBD1|TRBJ2-7|TRBV13
TGTGCCAGCAGCACCCCCCTCGGGACAGTAGGCTCCTACGAGCAGTACTTC
CASSTPLGTVGSYEQYF
>NA|TRBJ1-2|TRBV7-8
TGTGCCAGCAGCTTAAGTGGCGCGGGTAACTATGGCTACACCTTC
CASSLSGAGNYGYTF
>TRBD1|TRBJ1-1|TRBV7-9
TGTGCCAGCAGCTTAGCGAGACAGGGGGCGAAGTGGACTGAAGCTTTCTTT
CASSLARQGAKWTEAFF
>TRBD1|TRBJ1-2|TRBV7-2
TGTGCCAGCAGCCTCGGGACAGGGGGCTATGGCTACACCTTC
CASSLGTGGYGYTF
>NA|TRBJ2-7|TRBV4-2
TGTGCCAGCAACGACGGGCGGGGCGGCTACGAGCAGTACTTC
CASNDGRGGYEQYF
>NA|TRBJ2-7|TRBV5-4
TGTGCCAGCAGCTTGGGGACATCATCCTACGAGCAGTACTTC
CASSLGTSSYEQYF
>NA|TRBJ1-2|TRBV19
TGTGCCAGTTCAAAACCGGGACACTTATTTCGTGGCTACACCTTC
CASSKPGHLFRGYTF
>NA|TRBJ1-1|TRBV6-1
TGTGCCAGCACCTCCCTAGGGGGGGCCGACACTGAAGCTTTCTTT
CASTSLGGADTEAFF
>NA|TRBJ2-2|TRBV13
TGTGCCAGCACTGAACTGGGGCGGGATTCGCCCGGGGAGCTGTTTTTT
CASTELGRDSPGELFF
>NA|TRBJ2-7|TRBV10-2
TGCGCCAGCAGTGAGTGGACAGTGGATACGGGGGAGCAGTACTTC
CASSEWTVDTGEQYF
>TRBD1|TRBJ2-1|TRBV7-2
TGTGCCAGCAGCTACAGGGGCAATGAGCAGTTCTTC
CASSYRGNEQFF
>NA|TRBJ1-3|TRBV10-3
TGTGCCATCAGTGAGTCCATGACAGGTGGCGGAAACACCATATATTTT
CAISESMTGGGNTIYF
>NA|TRBJ1-3|TRBV30
TGTGCCCTAGAGAGTATAGGAAACACCATATATTTT
CALESIGNTIYF
>NA|TRBJ2-5|TRBV5-1
TGCGCCAGCAGCCCAGGACAGACTGGGGAGACCCAGTACTTC
CASSPGQTGETQYF
>NA|TRBJ1-2|TRBV7-9
TGTGCCAGCAGCTTAGCGTCCGTCAGAGAGGAGGGCTACACCTTC
CASSLASVREEGYTF
>NA|TRBJ1-1|TRBV7-2
TGTGCCAGCAGCTTATTAGTTTCGGGGTCGAGGTTCAGCACTGAAGCTTTCTTT
CASSLLVSGSRFSTEAFF
>NA|TRBJ2-7|TRBV11-2
TGTGCCAGCAGCTTAGGCGGACTGTCGAGCTCCTACGAGCAGTACTTC
CASSLGGLSSSYEQYF
>NA|TRBJ2-3|TRBV29-1
TGCAGCGCTTACACAGATACGCAGTATTTT
CSAYTDTQYF
>TRBD2|TRBJ2-5|TRBV5-1
TGCGCCAGCAGCTTGAGAAGGGCGGGAGCGTATGAGACCCAGTACTTC
CASSLRRAGAYETQYF
>NA|TRBJ2-2|TRBV7-9
TGTGCCAGCGTGGCGGGAAAGAACACCGGGGAGCTGTTTTTT
CASVAGKNTGELFF
>NA|TRBJ1-5|TRBV7-9
TGTGCCAGCAGCTTAGGGCGGGGGGAACAGCCCCAGCATTTT
CASSLGRGEQPQHF
>NA|TRBJ1-2|TRBV6-1
TGTGCCAGCAGTGAAGCGCGAGGGTTCCACCTCTATGGCTACACCTTC
CASSEARGFHLYGYTF
>NA|TRBJ1-5|TRBV4-1
TGCGCCAGCAGCGGCTGGGCCGCCGGGAGGGATCAGCCCCAGCATTTT
CASSGWAAGRDQPQHF
>NA|TRBJ1-1|TRBV9
TGTGCCAGCAGCCCTCGACAGATGAACACTGAAGCTTTCTTT
CASSPRQMNTEAFF
>TRBD1|TRBJ1-1|TRBV5-1
TGCGCCAGCACCGGACAGGGAGGCACTGAAGCTTTCTTT
CASTGQGGTEAFF
>TRBD1|TRBJ2-7|TRBV5-1
TGCGCCAGCAGCTCCACCCAAGGGGGACAGGCGATCAACGAGCAGTACTTC
CASSSTQGGQAINEQYF
>TRBD1|TRBJ1-1|TRBV7-8
TGTGCCAGCAGCTTACCCCCGACAGGGATGAACACTGAAGCTTTCTTT
CASSLPPTGMNTEAFF
>TRBD2|TRBJ2-3|TRBV7-3
TGTGCCTCTTCTCGGGGGGACGAGGATACGCAGTATTTT
CASSRGDEDTQYF
>NA|TRBJ2-5|TRBV9
TGTGCCAGCAGCGTAGAAGGCGGCGGAATTTACCAAGAGACCCAGTACTTC
CASSVEGGGIYQETQYF
>NA|TRBJ2-1|TRBV7-9
TGTGCCAGCAGCTTAGCCTACAGGGCCTACAATGAGCAGTTCTTC
CASSLAYRAYNEQFF
>TRBD1|TRBJ2-7|TRBV5-1
TGCGCCAGCAGCTTGGCTAGGGACAGTTACGAGCAGTACTTC
CASSLARDSYEQYF
>NA|TRBJ1-1|TRBV7-2
TGTGCCAGCAGCTTCCAGGGGAGCACTGAAGCTTTCTTT
CASSFQGSTEAFF
>TRBD2|TRBJ2-7|TRBV11-2
TGTGCCAGCAGCCCCATAGCGGGGAGGTACGAGCAGTACTTC
CASSPIAGRYEQYF
>TRBD2|TRBJ2-5|TRBV5-6
TGTGCCAGCCTCGCTCTAGCGGGTGAAGAGACCCAGTACTTC
CASLALAGEETQYF
>TRBD2|TRBJ2-1|TRBV12-5
TGTGCTAGTGGCCGTCTAGCGGGAGCCTACAATGAGCAGTTCTTC
CASGRLAGAYNEQFF
>NA|TRBJ1-5|TRBV4-2
TGTGCCAGCAGTCTAACGGGACTCCCCCATCAGCCCCAGCATTTT
CASSLTGLPHQPQHF
>TRBD1|TRBJ1-6|TRBV9
TGTGCCAGCAGCGTAGCAGGGGGTAATTCACCCCTCCACTTT
CASSVAGGNSPLHF
>NA|TRBJ1-3|TRBV7-2
TGTGCCAGCAGCACCAGGGGTTATAGCTCTGGAAACACCATATATTTT
CASSTRGYSSGNTIYF